The clone carrying this T cell receptor (beta chain) was seen repeatedly, ten times or more. The sample is drawn from a study of neurological immune-mediated disorders. TCRdb used MiXCR to reprocess the 5' RACE reads, holding one entry per CDR3 protein. The table includes about 48,000 distinct CDR3 sequences, 4.5% to 7% detected once. Germline V gives CDR1 DFQATT, CDR2 SNEGSKA (reference sequence). This CDR3 spans 14 amino acids. This chain joins TRBV20-1 and TRBJ2-1; perhaps TRBD2 as D (6 bases). This clonotype was sampled from a woman under 30 with multiple sclerosis. Sequencing was carried out using CD4+ T cells from blood. CDR3 sequence: CRPVRGQGYNEQFF. DNA for the CDR3: TGCAGGCCCGTGCGGGGCCAGGGATACAATGAGCAGTTCTTC.